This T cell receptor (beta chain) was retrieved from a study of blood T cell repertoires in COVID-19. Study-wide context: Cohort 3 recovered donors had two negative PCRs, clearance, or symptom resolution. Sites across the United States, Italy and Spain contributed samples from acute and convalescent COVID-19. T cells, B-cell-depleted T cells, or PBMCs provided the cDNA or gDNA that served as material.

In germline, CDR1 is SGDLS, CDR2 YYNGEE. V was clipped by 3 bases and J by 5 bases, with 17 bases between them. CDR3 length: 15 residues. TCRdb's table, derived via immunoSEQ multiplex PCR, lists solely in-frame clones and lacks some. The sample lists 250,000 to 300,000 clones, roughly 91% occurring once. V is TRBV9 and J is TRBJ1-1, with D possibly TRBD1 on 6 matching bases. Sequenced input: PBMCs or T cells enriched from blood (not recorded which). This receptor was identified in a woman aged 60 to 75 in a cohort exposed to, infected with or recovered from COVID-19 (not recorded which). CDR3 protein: CASSESLQGWTEAFF. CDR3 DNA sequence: TGTGCCAGCAGCGAGTCCCTTCAGGGGTGGACTGAAGCTTTCTTT. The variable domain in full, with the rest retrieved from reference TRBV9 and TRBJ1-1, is DSGVTQTPKHLITATGQRVTLRCSPRSGDLSVYWYQQSLDQGLQFLIQYYNGEERAKGNILERFSAQQFPDLHSELNLSSLELGDSALYFCASSESLQGWTEAFFGQGTRLTVV.